What follows describes a single TCR beta chain. This record belongs to a study of beta chain features in type 1 diabetes. Investigators reverse transcribed all isolated RNA, so they sequenced expressed TCRB transcripts. TCRdb's table, derived via immunoSEQ multiplex PCR, lists solely in-frame clones and lacks some. This table has 150,000 or so clones, 8.5% to 14% appearing once. Trimming cost V 4 bases and J 0 bases, with 11 bases left between them. Germline V CDR1 and CDR2: SQVTM, ANQGSEA. This CDR3 spans 14 amino acids. V and J are TRBV29-1 and TRBJ2-3; TRBD1 is a possible D gene (6 bases). The sequenced sample was central memory CD4+ T cells from blood. This receptor was identified in a man between 18 and 35 years old in good health. CDR3 DNA: TGCAGCGTTGCAACAGGGTATAGCACAGATACGCAGTATTTT. As protein: CSVATGYSTDTQYF.